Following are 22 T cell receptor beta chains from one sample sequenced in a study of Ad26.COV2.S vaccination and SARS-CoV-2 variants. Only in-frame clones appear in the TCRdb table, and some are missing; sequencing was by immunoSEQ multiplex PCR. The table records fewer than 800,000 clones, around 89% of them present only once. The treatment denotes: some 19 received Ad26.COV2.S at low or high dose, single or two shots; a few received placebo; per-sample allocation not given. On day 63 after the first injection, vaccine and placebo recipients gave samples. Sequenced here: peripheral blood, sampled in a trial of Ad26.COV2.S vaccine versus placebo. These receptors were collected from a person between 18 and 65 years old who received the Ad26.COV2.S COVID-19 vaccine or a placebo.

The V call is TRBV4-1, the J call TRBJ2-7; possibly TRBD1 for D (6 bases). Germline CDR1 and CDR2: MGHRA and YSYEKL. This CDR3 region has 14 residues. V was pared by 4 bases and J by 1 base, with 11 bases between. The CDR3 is CASSRSTGSYEQYF. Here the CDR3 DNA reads TGCGCCAGCAGCCGCTCTACAGGGTCCTACGAGCAGTACTTC.

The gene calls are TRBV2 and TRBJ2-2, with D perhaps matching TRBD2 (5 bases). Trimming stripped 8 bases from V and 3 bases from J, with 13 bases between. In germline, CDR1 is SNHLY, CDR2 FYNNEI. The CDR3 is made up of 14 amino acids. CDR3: CASLGTRDTGELFF. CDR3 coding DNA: TGTGCCAGCCTGGGAACGCGGGACACCGGGGAGCTGTTTTTT. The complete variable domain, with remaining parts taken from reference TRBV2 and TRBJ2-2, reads EPEVTQTPSHQVTQMGQEVILRCVPISNHLYFYWYRQILGQKVEFLVSFYNNEISEKSEIFDDQFSVERPDGSNFTLKIRSTKLEDSAMYFCASLGTRDTGELFFGEGSRLTVL.

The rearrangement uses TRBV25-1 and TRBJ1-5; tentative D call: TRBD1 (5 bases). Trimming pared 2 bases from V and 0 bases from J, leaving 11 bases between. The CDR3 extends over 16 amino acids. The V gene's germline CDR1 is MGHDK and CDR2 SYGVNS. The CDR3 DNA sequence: TGTGCCAGCAGTGAAGGGGGTGGGTATAGCAATCAGCCCCAGCATTTT. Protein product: CASSEGGGYSNQPQHF.

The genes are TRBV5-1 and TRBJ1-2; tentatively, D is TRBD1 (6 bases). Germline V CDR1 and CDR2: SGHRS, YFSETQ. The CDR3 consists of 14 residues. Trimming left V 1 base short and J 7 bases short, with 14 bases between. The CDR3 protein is CASSLSTGALGYTF. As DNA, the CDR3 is TGCGCCAGCAGCTTGAGTACGGGGGCGCTTGGCTACACCTTC. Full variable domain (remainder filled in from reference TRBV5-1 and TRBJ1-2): KAGVTQTPRYLIKTRGQQVTLSCSPISGHRSVSWYQQTPGQGLQFLFEYFSETQRNKGNFPGRFSGRQFSNSRSEMNVSTLELGDSALYLCASSLSTGALGYTFGSGTRLTVV.

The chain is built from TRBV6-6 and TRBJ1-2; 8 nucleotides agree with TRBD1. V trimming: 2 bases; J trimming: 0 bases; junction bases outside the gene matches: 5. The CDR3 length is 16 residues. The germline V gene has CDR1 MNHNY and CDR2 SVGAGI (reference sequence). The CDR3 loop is CASSYGGQVSNYGYTF. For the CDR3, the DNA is TGTGCCAGCAGTTACGGGGGACAGGTCTCTAACTATGGCTACACCTTC.

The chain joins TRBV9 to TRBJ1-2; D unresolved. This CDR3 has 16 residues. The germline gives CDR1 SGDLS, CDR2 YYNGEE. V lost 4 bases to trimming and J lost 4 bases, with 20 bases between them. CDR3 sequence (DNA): TGTGCCAGCAGCCCTCAAGGCCCCACAAATTTCTATGGCTACACCTTC. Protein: CASSPQGPTNFYGYTF.

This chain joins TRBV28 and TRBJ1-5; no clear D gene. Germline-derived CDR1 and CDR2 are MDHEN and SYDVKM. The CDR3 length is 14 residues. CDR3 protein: CSATGGVSNQPQHF. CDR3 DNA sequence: TGTAGTGCCACCGGCGGGGTGAGCAATCAGCCCCAGCATTTT.

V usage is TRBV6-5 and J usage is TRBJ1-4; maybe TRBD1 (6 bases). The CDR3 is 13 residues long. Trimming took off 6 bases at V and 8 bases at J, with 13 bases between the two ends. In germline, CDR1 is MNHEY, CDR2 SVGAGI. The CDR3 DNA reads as TGTGCCAGCAGCAGGGGAAGAATAGAAAAACTGTTTTTT. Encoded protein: CASSRGRIEKLFF.

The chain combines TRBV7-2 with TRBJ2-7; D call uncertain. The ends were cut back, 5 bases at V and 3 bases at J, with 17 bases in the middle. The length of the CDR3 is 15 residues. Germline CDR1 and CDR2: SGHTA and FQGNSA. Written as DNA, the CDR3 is TGTGCCAGCAGCCTCGGCAGCCAGGTGCTCTACGAGCAGTACTTC. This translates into CASSLGSQVLYEQYF.

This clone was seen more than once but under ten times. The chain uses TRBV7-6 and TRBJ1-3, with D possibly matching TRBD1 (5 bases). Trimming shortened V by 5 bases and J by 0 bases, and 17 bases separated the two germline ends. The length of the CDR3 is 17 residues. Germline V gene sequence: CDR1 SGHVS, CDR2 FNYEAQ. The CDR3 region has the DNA TGTGCCAGCAGCCCAGTTGGGGGGTTGATCTCTGGAAACACCATATATTTT. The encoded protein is CASSPVGGLISGNTIYF.

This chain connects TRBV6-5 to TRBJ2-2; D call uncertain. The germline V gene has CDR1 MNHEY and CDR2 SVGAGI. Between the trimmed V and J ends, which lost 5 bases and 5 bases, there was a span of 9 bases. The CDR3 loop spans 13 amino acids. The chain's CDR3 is CASSKIATGELFF. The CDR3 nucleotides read TGTGCCAGCAGTAAAATTGCGACCGGGGAGCTGTTTTTT.

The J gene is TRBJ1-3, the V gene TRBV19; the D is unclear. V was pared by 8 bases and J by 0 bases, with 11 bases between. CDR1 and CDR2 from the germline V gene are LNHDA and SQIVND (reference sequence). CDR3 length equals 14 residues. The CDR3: CASSRRSSGNTIYF. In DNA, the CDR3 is TGTGCCAGTTCACGCCGAAGCTCTGGAAACACCATATATTTT.

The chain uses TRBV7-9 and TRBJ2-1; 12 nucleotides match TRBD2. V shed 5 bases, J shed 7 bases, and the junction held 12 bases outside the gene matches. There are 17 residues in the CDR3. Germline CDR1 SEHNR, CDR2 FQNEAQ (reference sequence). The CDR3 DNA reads TGTGCCAGCAGCACCCTACTAGCGGGGGGCGCAGTTAATGAGCAGTTCTTC. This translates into CASSTLLAGGAVNEQFF.

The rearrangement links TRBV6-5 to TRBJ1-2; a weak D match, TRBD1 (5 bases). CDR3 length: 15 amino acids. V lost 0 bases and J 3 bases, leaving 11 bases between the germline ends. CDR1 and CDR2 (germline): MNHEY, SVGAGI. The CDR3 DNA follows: TGTGCCAGCAGTTACTCGACAGATCCCTACTATGGCTACACCTTC. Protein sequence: CASSYSTDPYYGYTF.

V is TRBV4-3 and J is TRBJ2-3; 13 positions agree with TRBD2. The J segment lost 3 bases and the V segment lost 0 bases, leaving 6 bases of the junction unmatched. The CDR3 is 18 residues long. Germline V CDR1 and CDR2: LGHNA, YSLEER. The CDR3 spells CASSQEETSGGWTDTQYF. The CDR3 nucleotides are TGCGCCAGCAGCCAAGAGGAGACTAGCGGGGGGTGGACAGATACGCAGTATTTT.

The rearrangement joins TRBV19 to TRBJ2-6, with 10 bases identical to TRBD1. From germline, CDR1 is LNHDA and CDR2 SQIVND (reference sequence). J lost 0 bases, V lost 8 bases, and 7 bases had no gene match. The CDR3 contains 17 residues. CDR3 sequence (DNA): TGTGCCAGTTCCCGGGACAGGGGAACCTCTGGGGCCAACGTCCTGACTTTC. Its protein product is CASSRDRGTSGANVLTF.

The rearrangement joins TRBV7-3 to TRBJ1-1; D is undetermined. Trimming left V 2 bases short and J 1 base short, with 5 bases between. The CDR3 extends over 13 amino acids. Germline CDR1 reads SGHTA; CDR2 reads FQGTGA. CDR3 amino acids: CASSLYTNTEAFF. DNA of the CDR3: TGTGCCAGCAGCTTATATACGAACACTGAAGCTTTCTTT.

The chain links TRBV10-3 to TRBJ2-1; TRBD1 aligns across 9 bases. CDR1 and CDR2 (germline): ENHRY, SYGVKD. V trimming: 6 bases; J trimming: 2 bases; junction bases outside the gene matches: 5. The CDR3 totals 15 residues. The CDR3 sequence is CAIRTGTGTYNEQFF. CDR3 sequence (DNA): TGTGCCATCAGAACCGGGACAGGGACCTACAATGAGCAGTTCTTC.

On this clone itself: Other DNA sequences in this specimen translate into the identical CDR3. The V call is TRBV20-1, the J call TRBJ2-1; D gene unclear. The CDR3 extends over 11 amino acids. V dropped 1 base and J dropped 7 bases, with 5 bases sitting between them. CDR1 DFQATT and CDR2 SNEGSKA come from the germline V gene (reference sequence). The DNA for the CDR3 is TGCAGTGCTAGAGGCAGGAATGAGCAGTTCTTC. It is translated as CSARGRNEQFF.

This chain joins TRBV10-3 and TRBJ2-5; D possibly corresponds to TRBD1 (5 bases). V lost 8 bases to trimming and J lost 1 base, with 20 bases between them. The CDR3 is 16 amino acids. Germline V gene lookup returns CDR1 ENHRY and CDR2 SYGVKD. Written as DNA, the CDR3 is TGTGCCATCTCTCGGGCAGGGAACGCCGTCCAAGAGACCCAGTACTTC. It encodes CAISRAGNAVQETQYF.

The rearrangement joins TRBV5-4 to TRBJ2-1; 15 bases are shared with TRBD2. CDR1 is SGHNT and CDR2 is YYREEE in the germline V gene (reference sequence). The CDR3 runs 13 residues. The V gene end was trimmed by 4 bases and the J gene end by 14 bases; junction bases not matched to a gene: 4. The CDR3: CASSLGLAGGKFF. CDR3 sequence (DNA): TGTGCCAGCAGCCTTGGACTAGCGGGAGGGAAGTTCTTC.

The CDR3 here is CASSLALGVNTEAFF. CDR3 DNA sequence: TGTGCCAGCAGCTTAGCGCTGGGTGTTAACACTGAAGCTTTCTTT. The gene calls are TRBV7-2 and TRBJ1-1; D unresolved. V dropped 0 bases and J dropped 2 bases, with 10 bases sitting between them. This CDR3 has 15 amino acids. CDR1 SGHTA and CDR2 FQGNSA come from the germline V gene. Combining the CDR3 with reference TRBV7-2 and TRBJ1-1 gives the whole variable domain GAGVSQSPSNKVTEKGKDVELRCDPISGHTALYWYRQSLGQGLEFLIYFQGNSAPDKSGLPSDRFSAERTGGSVSTLTIQRTQQEDSAVYLCASSLALGVNTEAFFGQGTRLTVV.